This TCR beta chain was recorded in a study of T cells in Graves' hyperthyroidism and ophthalmopathy. There were TCR beta CDR3 regions amplified from RNA transcripts. The TCR CDR3 was amplified in a first-round RT-PCR using the HTBI primer set. Each CDR3 protein is one row after TCRdb ran MiXCR on the multiplex PCR reads. This sample has 300,000 to 450,000 distinct CDR3 sequences; about 18% occur once, and the top ten carry around a third. Exclusion criteria comprised uncontrolled infection, other autoimmune disease, pregnancy or lactation. Blood dates from first hyperthyroidism diagnosis, before any ophthalmopathy symptoms. PBMCs stemmed from around 9.3 ml fresh peripheral blood. This clonotype appeared a few times. Deletions cut 4 bases from V and 0 bases from J, with 12 bases between. Germline loops: CDR1 LNHDA, CDR2 SQIVND (reference sequence). There are 16 residues in the CDR3.

Sequencing used blood. The receptor was isolated from a woman aged 25 to 39 with Graves' hyperthyroidism that later progressed to Graves' ophthalmopathy. This rearrangement joins TRBV19 to TRBJ2-2; the D is unclear. The CDR3 bases are TGTGCCAGTAGTACCCAAGTGAGTTCGAACACCGGGGAGCTGTTTTTT. Protein sequence: CASSTQVSSNTGELFF.